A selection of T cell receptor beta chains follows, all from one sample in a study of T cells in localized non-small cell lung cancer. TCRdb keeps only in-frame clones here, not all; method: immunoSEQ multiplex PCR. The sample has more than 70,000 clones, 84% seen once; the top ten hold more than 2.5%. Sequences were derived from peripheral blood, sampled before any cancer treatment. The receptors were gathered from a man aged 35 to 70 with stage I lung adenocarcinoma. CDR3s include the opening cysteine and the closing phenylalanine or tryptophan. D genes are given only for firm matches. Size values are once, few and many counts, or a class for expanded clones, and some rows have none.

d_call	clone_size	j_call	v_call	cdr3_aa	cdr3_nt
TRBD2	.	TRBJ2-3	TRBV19	CASSGGTSGTPHTDTQYF	TGTGCCAGTAGTGGGGGGACTAGCGGGACCCCTCACACGGATACGCAGTATTTT
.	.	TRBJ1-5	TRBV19	CASSILQFSNQPQHF	TGTGCCAGTAGTATATTACAGTTTAGCAATCAGCCCCAGCATTTT
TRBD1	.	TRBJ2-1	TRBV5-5	CASSLRGTGQIVNEQFF	TGTGCCAGCAGCTTGAGGGGGACAGGGCAAATCGTGAATGAGCAGTTCTTC
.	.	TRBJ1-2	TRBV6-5	CASRVALNYGYTF	TGTGCCAGCAGGGTCGCGTTGAACTATGGCTACACCTTC
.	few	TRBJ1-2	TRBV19	CASSIDNDFYGYTF	TGTGCCAGTAGTATAGACAATGACTTTTATGGCTACACCTTC
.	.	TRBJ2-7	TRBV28	CASSPLTDSYEQYF	TGTGCCAGCAGTCCCCTGACTGACTCCTACGAGCAGTACTTC
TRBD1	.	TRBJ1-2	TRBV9	CASTNPLRDSYGYTF	TGTGCCAGCACTAACCCCCTCCGGGACAGCTATGGCTACACCTTC
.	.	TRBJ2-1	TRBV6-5	CASSYELALGNEQFF	TGTGCCAGCAGTTATGAGCTAGCTCTAGGAAATGAGCAGTTCTTC
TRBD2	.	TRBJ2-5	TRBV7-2	CASSSGLAGEETQYF	TGTGCCAGCAGCTCCGGACTAGCGGGGGAAGAGACCCAGTACTTC
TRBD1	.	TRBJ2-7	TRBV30	CAWRGTGGSSYEQYF	TGTGCCTGGAGGGGGACAGGAGGTTCGTCCTACGAGCAGTACTTC
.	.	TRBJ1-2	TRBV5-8	CASSFSNNYGYTF	TGTGCCAGCAGCTTTTCTAATAACTATGGCTACACCTTC
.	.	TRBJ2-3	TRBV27	CASRGASADTQYF	TGTGCCAGCCGGGGGGCCTCTGCAGATACGCAGTATTTT
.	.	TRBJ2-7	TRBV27	CASSGRSSYEQYF	TGTGCCAGCAGTGGACGGTCCTCCTACGAGCAGTACTTC
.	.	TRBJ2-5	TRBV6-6	CASSPQGVRETQYF	TGTGCCAGCAGTCCGCAGGGTGTTAGAGAGACCCAGTACTTC
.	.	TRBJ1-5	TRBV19	CASSIWGGVSNQPQHF	TGTGCCAGTAGTATTTGGGGCGGGGTGAGCAATCAGCCCCAGCATTTT
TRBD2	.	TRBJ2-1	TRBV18	CASSPRASGGYNEQFF	TGTGCCAGCTCTCCGAGAGCTAGCGGGGGGTACAATGAGCAGTTCTTC
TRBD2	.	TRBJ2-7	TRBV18	CASSPSSGGYEQYF	TGTGCCAGCTCACCATCTAGCGGGGGTTACGAGCAGTACTTC
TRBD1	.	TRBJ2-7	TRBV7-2	CASSLGQDFYEQYF	TGTGCCAGCAGCTTGGGACAGGACTTCTACGAGCAGTACTTC
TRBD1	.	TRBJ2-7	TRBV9	CASSVGTGTYYEQYF	TGTGCCAGCAGCGTAGGGACAGGGACGTACTACGAGCAGTACTTC
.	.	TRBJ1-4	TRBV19	CASSPLNEKLFF	TGTGCCAGTAGCCCTCTTAATGAAAAACTGTTTTTT